Below, 7 T cell receptor beta chains from the same sample are listed, as sequenced in a study of control samples from healthy donors and cancer patients. Profiling relied on immunoSEQ multiplex PCR, and the TCRdb table lists in-frame clones only, not all of them. The data show approximately 69,000 clones, with more than 70% seen just once and over 4.5% held by the top ten. Specimen: PBMCs. The source is a man aged 55 to 70 with colorectal cancer.

The rearrangement joins TRBV18 to TRBJ2-7, with D possibly called TRBD1 or TRBD2 (5 bases each). The germline CDR1 and CDR2 sequences are KGHSH and LQKENI. There are 13 residues in the CDR3. V was shortened by 4 bases and J by 7 bases, with 14 bases between the two germline ends. As DNA, the CDR3 is TGTGCCAGCTCACTGGGGGAGCTTCGGGAGCAGTACTTC. This sequence encodes CASSLGELREQYF.

This chain connects TRBV30 to TRBJ1-1, with 9 bases matching TRBD1. Germline CDR1 and CDR2: GTSNPN and SVGIG (reference sequence). The trim removed 2 bases at V and 1 base at J, leaving 5 bases unmatched. The CDR3 loop spans 15 amino acids. CDR3 sequence reads: CAWSKPGQGNTEAFF. CDR3 DNA sequence: TGTGCCTGGAGTAAACCGGGACAGGGGAACACTGAAGCTTTCTTT.

With respect to this clone: Other DNA sequences in this sample translate to the same CDR3. The chain has TRBV18 and TRBJ2-7, with TRBD1 as a possible D gene (5 bases). Germline values: CDR1 KGHSH, CDR2 LQKENI. CDR3 size: 14 residues. V lost 3 bases and J lost 3, with 12 bases in between. The CDR3 nucleotides are TGTGCCAGCTCACCTAAAGGGGCCCACTACGAGCAGTACTTC. This translates into CASSPKGAHYEQYF.

The chain is built from TRBV2 and TRBJ1-1; D perhaps matches TRBD1 (6 bases). Trimming shortened V by 4 bases and J by 5 bases, and 14 bases separated the two germline ends. Germline V CDR1 and CDR2: SNHLY, FYNNEI. This CDR3 is built from 14 residues. The CDR3 nucleotides are TGTGCCAGCAGTGTACGGGGGGGCGCGACTGAAGCTTTCTTT. This gives the protein CASSVRGGATEAFF.

The chain combines TRBV7-2 with TRBJ2-5; a possible D gene is TRBD2 (5 bases). Germline values: CDR1 SGHTA, CDR2 FQGNSA. The ends were cut back, 1 base at V and 5 bases at J, with 11 bases in the middle. The CDR3 has 14 amino acids. This CDR3 is CASSLGLLRETQYF. CDR3 sequence (DNA): TGTGCCAGCAGCTTAGGACTACTCCGGGAGACCCAGTACTTC.

J is TRBJ1-5 and V is TRBV19, with no clear D. V shed 7 bases and J shed 1 base, with 14 bases lying between them. CDR1 is LNHDA and CDR2 is SQIVND in the germline V gene (reference sequence). There are 15 residues in the CDR3. The CDR3 region has the DNA TGTGCCAGTACCCAAGTCGGGCGAAGCAATCAGCCCCAGCATTTT. This sequence encodes CASTQVGRSNQPQHF. The complete variable domain, with remaining parts taken from reference TRBV19 and TRBJ1-5, reads DGGITQSPKYLFRKEGQNVTLSCEQNLNHDAMYWYRQDPGQGLRLIYYSQIVNDFQKGDIAEGYSVSREKKESFPLTVTSAQKNPTAFYLCASTQVGRSNQPQHFGDGTRLSIL.

As to this clone: Other DNA sequences within the sample encode an identical CDR3. V gene TRBV28 combines with J gene TRBJ1-5; D ambiguous. This CDR3 contains 12 residues. V was pared by 2 bases and J by 2 bases, with 1 base between. The germline gives CDR1 MDHEN, CDR2 SYDVKM. The chain's CDR3 is CASSLGNQPQHF. The CDR3 bases are TGTGCCAGCAGTTTAGGCAATCAGCCCCAGCATTTT.